The 10 T cell receptor beta chains reported below all come from one sample, sequenced in a study of technical replicates of blood from a handful of donors. Repertoires were generated with immunoSEQ multiplex PCR, while TCRdb's copy carries only in-frame clones and drops some. Among about 82,000 clones listed, over 90% were seen once. The sequenced sample was T cells isolated from PBMCs. These receptors were taken from a human donor in good health.

J is TRBJ2-7 and V is TRBV28; no reliable D call. CDR1 MDHEN and CDR2 SYDVKM come from the germline V gene. Trimming took off 5 bases at V and 3 bases at J, with 17 bases between the two ends. The CDR3 runs 15 residues. CDR3 sequence (DNA): TGTGCCAGCAGTCTCCCGGTCCCACCTCACTACGAGCAGTACTTC. This gives the protein CASSLPVPPHYEQYF.

The chain joins TRBV29-1 to TRBJ2-3; the D gene is possibly TRBD2 (5 bases). Trimming stripped 5 bases from V and 5 bases from J, with 14 bases between. The CDR3 length is 13 residues. Germline assignment: CDR1 SQVTM and CDR2 ANQGSEA. CDR3 nucleotide sequence: TGCAGCGTTTCTATTCGGGAAGGAGATACGCAGTATTTT. Protein product: CSVSIREGDTQYF.

The chain joins TRBV6-5 to TRBJ2-7, with 9 bases lining up with TRBD1. The germline V gene encodes CDR1 MNHEY and CDR2 SVGAGI. This CDR3 contains 16 residues. V was clipped by 2 bases and J by 4 bases; unmatched bases: 9. The CDR3 spells CASSYDHTGGRYEQYF. The CDR3 region has the DNA TGTGCCAGCAGTTACGACCATACAGGGGGCAGGTACGAGCAGTACTTC.

This clone came up once. The chain is built from TRBV4-1 and TRBJ2-3; 9 bases agree with TRBD2. The trim removed 1 base at V and 2 bases at J, leaving 7 bases unmatched. The germline V gene encodes CDR1 MGHRA and CDR2 YSYEKL. This CDR3 has 17 residues. CDR3 loop: CASSQVRLADYTDTQYF. CDR3 in DNA: TGCGCCAGCAGCCAAGTACGACTAGCGGATTACACAGATACGCAGTATTTT.

V gene TRBV7-9 combines with J gene TRBJ1-1, with a tentative D call TRBD1 (6 bases). Trimming shortened V by 1 base and J by 4 bases, and 7 bases separated the two germline ends. The CDR3 is made up of 13 amino acids. Germline V CDR1 and CDR2: SEHNR, FQNEAQ (reference sequence). The CDR3 DNA sequence: TGTGCCAGCAGCTTAGAAGGGGGCACTGAAGCTTTCTTT. Translation: CASSLEGGTEAFF.

The chain carries TRBV15 and TRBJ2-5; D not resolved. Trimming cost V 1 base and J 1 base, with 7 bases left between them. The CDR3 loop spans 14 amino acids. CDR1 and CDR2 from the germline V gene are LNHNV and YYDKDF (reference sequence). CDR3 coding DNA: TGTGCCACCAGCAGAGTCAACAGCCAAGAGACCCAGTACTTC. Translation: CATSRVNSQETQYF.

The chain links TRBV4-1 to TRBJ1-1; 10 bases align to TRBD1. V gave up 3 bases and J gave up 6 bases; unmatched junction bases: 7. This CDR3 region has 15 residues. Germline-derived CDR1 and CDR2 are MGHRA and YSYEKL. The CDR3 nucleotides are TGCGCCAGCAGCCAGCGACAGGGGGCTGAATCTGAAGCTTTCTTT. Its translation is CASSQRQGAESEAFF.

The rearrangement links TRBV18 to TRBJ1-4, with D unclear. CDR1 and CDR2 (germline): KGHSH, LQKENI. V lost 1 base and J lost 0, with 9 bases in between. This CDR3 has 16 amino acids. The CDR3 region is CASSPLDTATNEKLFF. CDR3 DNA sequence: TGTGCCAGCTCACCACTCGACACAGCAACTAATGAAAAACTGTTTTTT. The variable domain in full, completed from reference TRBV18 and TRBJ1-4, reads NAGVMQNPRHLVRRRGQEARLRCSPMKGHSHVYWYRQLPEEGLKFMVYLQKENIIDESGMPKERFSAEFPKEGPSILRIQQVVRGDSAAYFCASSPLDTATNEKLFFGSGTQLSVL.

This clone has a single count. The CDR3 DNA sequence: TGTGCCAGCAGCGGAACTATCACAGATACGCAGTATTTT. Translated, it gives CASSGTITDTQYF. This chain links TRBV2 with TRBJ2-3; D not resolved. V gave up 6 bases and J gave up 2 bases, with 9 bases separating them. Germline V gene lookup returns CDR1 SNHLY and CDR2 FYNNEI. The CDR3 consists of 13 residues.

The chain combines TRBV21-1 with TRBJ2-7; the tabulated D call, TRBD2, remains unverified against the DNA. TRBV21-1 is labeled a pseudogene. CDR3 size: 14 residues. CDR3: CASLLKEGRYEQYF. The CDR3 region has the DNA TGTGCCAGCCTCTTAAAGGAGGGGCGCTACGAGCAGTACTTC.